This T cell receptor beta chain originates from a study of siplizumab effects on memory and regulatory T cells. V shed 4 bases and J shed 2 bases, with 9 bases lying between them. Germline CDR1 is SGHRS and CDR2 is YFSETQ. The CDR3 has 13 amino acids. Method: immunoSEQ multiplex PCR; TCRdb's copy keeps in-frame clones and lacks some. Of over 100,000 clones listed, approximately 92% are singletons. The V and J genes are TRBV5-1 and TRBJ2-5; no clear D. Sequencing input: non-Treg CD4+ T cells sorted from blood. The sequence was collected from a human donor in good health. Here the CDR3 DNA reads TGCGCCAGCAGCCCAGGACCGCAAGAGACCCAGTACTTC. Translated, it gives CASSPGPQETQYF.